This entry is about one T cell receptor (beta chain). Its specific antigen is unknown. Base qualities are not recorded, but no much larger clone differs from it by a single base. These data originate in a study of cytomegalovirus exposure and HLA in healthy donors (dated by TCRdb to 2015 to 2018). Describing the broader study: The roughly 650 repertoires of the first cohort and the 95 to 150 validation repertoires were produced on the same platform, according to a later analysis. The study aimed to test whether signatures of past pathogen exposure could be identified by cataloging public T cell receptors. To predict cytomegalovirus infection status, the study combined high-throughput TCR immunosequencing, statistical association of individual TCRs with disease status, and machine learning. Besides the first cohort of more than 650 subjects, a separate validation cohort made up of some 110 different subjects was used. What the study reported, not specific to this receptor: Cytomegalovirus status was reported to be diagnosed by the classifier with high specificity and sensitivity in both the original and validation cohorts. In a later analysis, TCRs clustered in the first cohort were found to also tend to co-occur in the approximately 120 validation repertoires, with approximately 95% of cluster scores above 0. In vitro tests confirmed that a few of the cytomegalovirus-associated TCR beta chains recognize cytomegalovirus antigens. Most TCR sequences were seen in very few donors, while some public TCRs were found in many individuals. It was suggested by the authors that the approach could potentially be generalized to other disease states and immunological phenotypes. The study gave a list of 150 to 200 TCR beta chains associated with cytomegalovirus. A later analysis lacked HLA typing for the validation cohort, so it scored co-occurrence in that cohort across all 130 or so repertoires.

The germline V gene (reference sequence) provides CDR1 LNHNV and CDR2 YYDKDF. V and J are truncated by 0 bases and 0 bases respectively, leaving an intervening sequence of 12 bases. The CDR3 starts with the cysteine, ends with the phenylalanine, and has 17 residues. Only CDR3 DNA is held: 51 bases, read in frame from base 1. Preparation of the library involved the immunoSEQ multiplex PCR assay. In the authors' own workflow: To diagnose cytomegalovirus status from the catalog of TCR beta chain sequences, a statistical classification framework was built. Entries here come from immuneACCESS through TCRdb and include only in-frame sequences with V and J called. Some clones fail to appear in such tables; in the studies checked, an unresolved V gene covers under half of the shortfall, and the cause of the remainder is unknown. The V and J calls and the clone size are those of that table, but D and trimming were determined from the DNA. Present in this sample are around 50,000 clones, 94% of which were seen just once. The ten most abundant clones make up approximately 8% of the sample.

Separate from the approximately 730-subject first cohort, the validation cohort of about 110 subjects was the group to which the donors belonged. This TCR was recovered from a woman aged 18 to 35 in good health and CMV-seropositive. Sequencing was carried out using PBMCs. The chain is encoded by TRBV15 joined to TRBJ2-1, with the D gene not clear enough to name. The DNA reads as follows: TGTGCCACCAGCAGAGATTCCGGCGGAAGCTCCTACAATGAGCAGTTCTTC. Its translation reads: CATSRDSGGSSYNEQFF.